The entry below gives a single T cell receptor beta chain sequence along with its context. In germline, CDR1 is SGHRS, CDR2 YFSETQ. The CDR3 has 14 amino acids. J was trimmed by 3 bases and V by 2 bases; bases with no gene match: 3. Per the original data handling: Counts of nucleated cells, estimated from reference gene primer amplification, were obtained. TCRdb's copy holds only in-frame clones and misses some; the assay was immunoSEQ multiplex PCR. V, J and clone size were drawn from that table, and D and trimming were deduced from the DNA. This sample has a few hundred thousand clones, with roughly 80% found just once. This entry is derived from a study of blood T cell repertoires in COVID-19. About the study: Samples came from the United States, Italy and Spain, spanning acute and convalescent COVID-19. T cells, B-cell-depleted T cells, or PBMCs provided the cDNA or gDNA that served as material.

The source material was peripheral blood. This chain connects TRBV5-1 to TRBJ2-7, with 9 bases identical to TRBD1. The receptor's source is a woman in her late teens or twenties with acute or convalescent COVID-19. The CDR3 loop is CASSFEGQGYEQYF. For the CDR3, the DNA is TGCGCCAGCAGCTTTGAGGGACAGGGCTACGAGCAGTACTTC.